The 2 T cell receptor beta chains below come from one sample, sequenced in a study of T-cell reconstitution after alpha-beta-depleted transplantation in children. Unique molecular identifiers were built into the TCRbeta library. TCRdb ran MiXCR on the PCR reads and lists one entry per CDR3 protein. Of about 240,000 distinct CDR3 sequences in the sample, around 12% were seen once. The material sequenced was PBMCs from the stem cell graft donor, taken from the stem cell graft. These receptors originate from a human donor who donated a stem cell graft to a child with acute lymphoblastic leukemia.

There are many counts of this clonotype. This rearrangement joins TRBV4-3 to TRBJ2-7; TRBD1 matches 8 bases. The CDR3 consists of 16 residues. Germline loops: CDR1 LGHNA, CDR2 YSLEER. Losses at the gene ends were 4 bases for V and 6 bases for J; bases not matched to a gene: 14. The CDR3 region is CASSRHPREQGGEQYF. CDR3 sequence (DNA): TGCGCCAGCAGCCGCCATCCTAGAGAACAGGGGGGCGAGCAGTACTTC.

The table lists this clonotype with many counts. This chain uses TRBV20-1 with TRBJ2-1, with a possible D match to TRBD1 (6 bases). Per the germline V gene, CDR1 is DFQATT and CDR2 is SNEGSKA (reference sequence). V lost 0 bases to trimming and J lost 9 bases, with 15 bases between them. This CDR3 has 14 residues. This CDR3 is CSARDWGTGFEQFF. The CDR3 nucleotides are TGCAGTGCTAGAGATTGGGGTACAGGGTTTGAGCAGTTCTTC.